This T cell receptor (beta chain) was captured in a study of long-term antiretroviral therapy in people with HIV. Study-wide results and caveats: Within the repertoire, clones expanded before ART were dominant at all time points. Post-ART samples showed increased diversity that remained below transplant donor control levels. CDR3 lengths in HIV samples spanned a narrower range than controls.

Of note for this clone: The antigen remains undetermined. The sample has other DNA sequences that encode this CDR3 too.

Treatment for all HIV-infected participants took place in the United States. Trimming took off 1 base at V and 2 bases at J, with 8 bases between the two ends. The CDR3 runs to 14 residues. Germline V gene data show CDR1 as SGHTA and CDR2 as FQGNSA. Runs used v3.0 of the immunoSEQ assay and were done at survey level. The protocol was immunoSEQ multiplex PCR, while the TCRdb copy is restricted to in-frame clones and leaves out a portion. The data contain under 30,000 clones, approximately 81% of them singletons. The chain joins TRBV7-2 to TRBJ1-1; no firm D call. This sequence was found in a woman between 18 and 30 years old with HIV. The sample here was unsorted PBMCs, taken at the start of antiretroviral therapy, before treatment. The CDR3 here is CASSLGRSNTEAFF. The CDR3 bases are TGTGCCAGCAGCTTAGGCAGGAGTAACACTGAAGCTTTCTTT.